This TCR beta chain was recovered during a study of low-dose radiotherapy and immunotherapy resistance in tumors. About the research overall: Treatment of Cohort 1 consisted of 0.5 Gy per fraction every 2 weeks, adding up to 6.5 Gy. Cohort 2 was treated with 1 Gy per fraction every two weeks, amounting to 13 Gy across 26 weeks. Ipilimumab 1 mg/kg every six weeks, together with nivolumab 240 mg every two weeks, was given intravenously to patients. Every two weeks, the protocol called for intravenous cyclophosphamide at 200 mg/m2. It was given one day before each radiation and immunotherapy administration.

Looked up from germline, CDR1 is MDHEN and CDR2 is SYDVKM. The CDR3 is 14 amino acids. V gave up 7 bases and J gave up 2 bases, with 13 bases separating them. This clonotype was found a few times. TRAV- and TRBV-specific primers, spanning alpha and beta chains, primed first-strand cDNA. TCRs underwent roughly 19 PCR cycles of amplification with a constant-region primer and V-primer adapter. A single record per CDR3 protein comes from TCRdb applying MiXCR to the reads. The table includes 95,000 to 100,000 distinct CDR3 sequences, more than 20% detected once. As for time point: after trial treatment. Sample treatment: LDRT plus nivolumab, ipilimumab, low-dose cyclophosphamide and aspirin (RACIN trial).

The specimen comprised PBMCs, sampled after low-dose radiotherapy plus immunotherapy. The TCR comes from a male donor with prostate cancer. The chain employs TRBV28 and TRBJ2-3, with D perhaps TRBD1 (6 bases). The CDR3 DNA reads TGTGCCAGCACAGCAGGACAGATCACAGATACGCAGTATTTT. Translating it yields CASTAGQITDTQYF.